This TCR beta chain came from a study of blood T cell repertoires in COVID-19. Study context: From the United States, Italy and Spain came samples of acute and convalescent COVID-19. Nucleic acid was either cDNA or gDNA, and it came from T cells, B-cell-depleted T cells, or PBMCs.

Original data processing: For nucleated cells, counts were estimated from reference gene primer amplification. Sequencing was performed with immunoSEQ multiplex PCR; in TCRdb, only in-frame clones are kept and a portion is missing. The V and J calls and the clone size are those of that table, but D and trimming were determined from the DNA. The sample includes roughly 80,000 clones, around 82% of them seen just once. Between the trimmed V and J ends, which lost 5 bases and 1 base, there was a span of 8 bases. This CDR3 is built from 13 residues. This receptor was obtained from a human donor in a cohort sampled during active COVID-19. This chain joins TRBV12-3 or TRBV12-4 and TRBJ1-1, with D perhaps TRBD1 (6 bases). Source material: peripheral blood. CDR3 bases: TGTGCCAGCAGTCGGACAGAGAACACTGAAGCTTTCTTT. Its translation is CASSRTENTEAFF.